This T cell receptor (beta chain) was identified during a study of blood T cells in healthy people across ages. About the research overall: In model experiments, template switching was able to capture about one barcoded beta molecule for every two T cells that were present.

Sample-barcoded 5' priming and a J-beta primer mix drove a second PCR of about 6 to 12 cycles. Carrying 12 random nucleotides, a template-switch adaptor labeled each individual cDNA molecule. From the 5' RACE reads, TCRdb called clonotypes with MiXCR, one entry per CDR3 protein. The sample shows roughly 1,100,000 distinct CDR3 sequences, about 25% of them seen only once. V dropped 1 base and J dropped 1; count of bases not matched to a gene: 5. The CDR3 is 16 amino acids. CDR1 is SGHRS, CDR2 YFSETQ, per germline. Only a few counts were recorded for this clonotype. A further study also used this sample, focusing on T cells of mothers and their children.

The origin of this receptor is a girl aged 2-10 years in good health. Sequencing was carried out using blood. The chain has TRBV5-1 and TRBJ1-1; 9 bases match TRBD1. The CDR3 bases are TGCGCCAGCAGCTTGCCCCCGGGACAGGGGAACACTGAAGCTTTCTTT. This encodes CASSLPPGQGNTEAFF. Full variable domain (missing parts from reference TRBV5-1 and TRBJ1-1): KAGVTQTPRYLIKTRGQQVTLSCSPISGHRSVSWYQQTPGQGLQFLFEYFSETQRNKGNFPGRFSGRQFSNSRSEMNVSTLELGDSALYLCASSLPPGQGNTEAFFGQGTRLTVV.